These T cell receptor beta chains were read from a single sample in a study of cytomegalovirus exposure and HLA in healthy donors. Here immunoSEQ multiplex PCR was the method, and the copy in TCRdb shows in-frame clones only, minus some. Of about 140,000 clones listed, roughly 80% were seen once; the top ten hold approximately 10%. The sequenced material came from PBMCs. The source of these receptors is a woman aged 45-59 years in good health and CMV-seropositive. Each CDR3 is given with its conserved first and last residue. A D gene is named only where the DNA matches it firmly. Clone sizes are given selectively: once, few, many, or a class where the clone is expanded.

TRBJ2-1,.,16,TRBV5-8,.,TGTGCCAGCAGCTTCCCCTCACTAGGATTCTACAATGAGCAGTTCTTC,CASSFPSLGFYNEQFF
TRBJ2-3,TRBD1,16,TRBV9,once,TGTGCCAGCGGGTTCTCTCGGGACAGGGGTACAGATACGCAGTATTTT,CASGFSRDRGTDTQYF
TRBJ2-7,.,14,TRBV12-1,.,TGTGCCAGCAGTCCCACCGGTCCTTACTACGAGCAGTACTTC,CASSPTGPYYEQYF
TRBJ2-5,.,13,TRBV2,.,TGTGCCAGCGCGTCGAATCACCAAGAGACCCAGTACTTC,CASASNHQETQYF
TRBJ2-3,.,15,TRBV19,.,TGTGCCAGTAGTATAGGGGCAGGGCGCGCAGATACGCAGTATTTT,CASSIGAGRADTQYF
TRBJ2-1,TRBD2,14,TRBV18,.,TGTGCCAGCTCACAGACTAGCTCGGGCGATGAGCAGTTCTTC,CASSQTSSGDEQFF
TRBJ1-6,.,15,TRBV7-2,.,TGTGCCAGCAGCCCATGGCCGGGACAAGTTTCACCCCTCCACTTT,CASSPWPGQVSPLHF
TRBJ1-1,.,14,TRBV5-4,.,TGTGCCAGCAGCTTAGGACAGCGGAACACTGAAGCTTTCTTT,CASSLGQRNTEAFF
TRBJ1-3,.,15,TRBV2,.,TGTGCCAGCAGAAGACTGCCGAGCTCTGGAAACACCATATATTTT,CASRRLPSSGNTIYF
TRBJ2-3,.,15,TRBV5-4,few,TGTGCCAGCAGTCCGGTCCTGTCCGGCACAGATACGCAGTATTTT,CASSPVLSGTDTQYF
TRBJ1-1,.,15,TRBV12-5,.,TGTGCTAGTGGTTTGTTTGGGGGCCCCGGCACTGAAGCTTTCTTT,CASGLFGGPGTEAFF
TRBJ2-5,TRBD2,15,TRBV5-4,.,TGTGCCAGCAGCTTGGAGGCTAGCGGGGAAGAGACCCAGTACTTC,CASSLEASGEETQYF
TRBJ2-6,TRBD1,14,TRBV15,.,TGTGCCACCAGCGGCGGACAGGGGGGCAACGTCCTGACTTTC,CATSGGQGGNVLTF
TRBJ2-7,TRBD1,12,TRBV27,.,TGTGCCAGTCGGGACAGCTCCTACGAGCAGTACTTC,CASRDSSYEQYF
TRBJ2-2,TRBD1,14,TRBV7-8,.,TGTGCCAGCAAACAGGGGCAGAACACCGGGGAGCTGTTTTTT,CASKQGQNTGELFF
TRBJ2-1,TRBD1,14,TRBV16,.,TGTGCCAGCAGCCGGTCACAGGGGTACAATGAGCAGTTCTTC,CASSRSQGYNEQFF
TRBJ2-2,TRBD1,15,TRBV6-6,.,TGTGCCAGCAATGATCAGGGGGCGCGAAACGGGGAGCTGTTTTTT,CASNDQGARNGELFF
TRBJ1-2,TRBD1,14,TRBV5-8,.,TGTGCCAGCAGCTTTTCCCGGGACAGCTATGGCTACACCTTC,CASSFSRDSYGYTF
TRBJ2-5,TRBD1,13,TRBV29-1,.,TGCAGCGGCGTCTCCGGGACAGGGGGGACCCAGTACTTC,CSGVSGTGGTQYF
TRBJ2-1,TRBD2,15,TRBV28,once,TGTGCCAGCAGCTGGAAGCGGGGGGGTTACAATGAGCAGTTCTTC,CASSWKRGGYNEQFF
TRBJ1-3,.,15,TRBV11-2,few,TGTGCCAGCAGCTTAGAGCCATACTCCGGAAACACCATATATTTT,CASSLEPYSGNTIYF
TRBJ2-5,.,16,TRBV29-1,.,TGCAGCGTCATACCGGGACTCCAGGATAAGCAAGAGACCCAGTACTTC,CSVIPGLQDKQETQYF
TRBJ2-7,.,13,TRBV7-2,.,TGTGCCAGCAGCTTTTCCAGTAGCTTCGAGCAGTACTTC,CASSFSSSFEQYF
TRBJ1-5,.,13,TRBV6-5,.,TGTGCCAGCAGTGGCCGGGTCAATCAGCCCCAGCATTTT,CASSGRVNQPQHF
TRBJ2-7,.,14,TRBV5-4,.,TGTGCCAGCAGCGGGCCAGGGGTTAGGGACGAGCAGTACTTC,CASSGPGVRDEQYF
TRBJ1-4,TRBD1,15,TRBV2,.,TGTGCCAGCAGGATTAGGGGGCGCGCAAATGAAAAACTGTTTTTT,CASRIRGRANEKLFF
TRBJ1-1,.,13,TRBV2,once,TGTGCCAGCAATTTTGCGGGGAACACTGAAGCTTTCTTT,CASNFAGNTEAFF
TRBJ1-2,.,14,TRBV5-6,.,TGTGCCAGCAGCTTGGTTCCGGGAGGGATTGGCTACACCTTC,CASSLVPGGIGYTF
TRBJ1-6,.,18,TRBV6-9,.,TGTGCCAGCAGTTCGAGATCAGGGGACATTATTGTAAGGGCGCCCCTCCACTTT,CASSSRSGDIIVRAPLHF
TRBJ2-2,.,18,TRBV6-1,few,TGTGCCAGCAGTGAAAATTTTGGGTTTCAGGGTCGCACCGGGGAGCTGTTTTTT,CASSENFGFQGRTGELFF
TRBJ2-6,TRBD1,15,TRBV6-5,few,TGTGCCAGCAGTACAGGGGAGCCTGGGGCCAACGTCCTGACTTTC,CASSTGEPGANVLTF
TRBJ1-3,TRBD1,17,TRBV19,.,TGTGCCAGTATCCCCAACCGGGACAGGGTCTCTGGAAACACCATATATTTT,CASIPNRDRVSGNTIYF
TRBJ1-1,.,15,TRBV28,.,TGTGCCAGCAGCAACACGTGGGAGGGTGAAGTTGAAGCTTTCTTT,CASSNTWEGEVEAFF
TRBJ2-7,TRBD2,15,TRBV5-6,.,TGTGCCAGCAGCTCCCTGACTAGCGGGGGTTACGAGCAGTACTTC,CASSSLTSGGYEQYF
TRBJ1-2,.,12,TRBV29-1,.,TGCAGCGCTCGAACGGTTAACTATGGCTACACCTTC,CSARTVNYGYTF
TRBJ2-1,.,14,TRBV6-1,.,TGTGCCAGCAGTGAGGACACGGCATACAATGAGCAGTTCTTC,CASSEDTAYNEQFF
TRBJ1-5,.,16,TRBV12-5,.,TGTGCTAGTGGTTTTGGGGACTCTCGAGGCAATCAGCCCCAGCATTTT,CASGFGDSRGNQPQHF
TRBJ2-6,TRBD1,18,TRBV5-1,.,TGCGCCAGCAGCGGCCCCGGGACAGGGATCGCTGGGGCCAACGTCCTGACTTTC,CASSGPGTGIAGANVLTF
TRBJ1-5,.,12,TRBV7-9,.,TGTGCCAGCAGCTTAACGCCCGGTCCCCAGCATTTT,CASSLTPGPQHF
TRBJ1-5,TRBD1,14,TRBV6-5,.,TGTGCCAGCAGCCCGGGACAGTTCAATCAGCCCCAGCATTTT,CASSPGQFNQPQHF